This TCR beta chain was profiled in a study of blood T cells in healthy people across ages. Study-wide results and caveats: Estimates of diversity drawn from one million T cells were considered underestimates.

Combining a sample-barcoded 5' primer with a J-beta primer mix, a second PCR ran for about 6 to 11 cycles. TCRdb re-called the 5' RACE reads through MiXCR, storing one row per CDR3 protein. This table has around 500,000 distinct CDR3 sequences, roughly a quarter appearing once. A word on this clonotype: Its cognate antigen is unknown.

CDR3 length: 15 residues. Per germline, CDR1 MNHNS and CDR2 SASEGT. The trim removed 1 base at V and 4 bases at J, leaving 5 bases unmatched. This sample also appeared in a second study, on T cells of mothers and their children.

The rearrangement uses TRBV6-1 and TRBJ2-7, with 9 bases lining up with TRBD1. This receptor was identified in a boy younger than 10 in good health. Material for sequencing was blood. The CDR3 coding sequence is TGTGCCAGCAGTGAAGGGACAGGGGTTGGGTACGAGCAGTACTTC. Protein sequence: CASSEGTGVGYEQYF.